Shown below are 24 T cell receptor beta chains from a single sample sequenced in a study of type 1 regulatory T cells (dated by TCRdb to the early 2020s). Their antigen targets remain unknown. Sequencing was carried out with an Illumina MiSeq. TCRdb redid the processing of the public reads, applying fastp at Q25 and MiXCR, and retained in-frame beta chains. Each record represents a unique CDR3 protein, reported with the most common genes and DNA among its rows. A total of 4,500 to 7,500 distinct CDR3 sequences appear in this sample, under 35% of them only once. The top ten clones comprise more than 7% of the sample. Sequencing was carried out using cultured T cells, either the whole culture or a sorted T cell fraction (not recorded which). The cell subset or site label here, explained by the study, means: Tr1-enriched cell product generated in vitro against host alloantigens. The receptor source for this set is a human donor in good health.

This clonotype was counted a single time. The gene calls are TRBV4-3 and TRBJ2-1, with D possibly being TRBD1 (6 bases). The germline CDR1 and CDR2 sequences are LGHNA and YSLEER. This CDR3 comprises 16 residues. V lost 1 base and J 7 bases, leaving 17 bases between the germline ends. The CDR3 loop is CASSQVWGPALNEQFF. In nucleotides, the CDR3 is TGCGCCAGCAGCCAAGTCTGGGGGCCGGCCCTTAATGAGCAGTTCTTC.

This clonotype is labeled medium-sized. The chain recombines TRBV7-6 with TRBJ2-2; D remains ambiguous. Per germline, CDR1 SGHVS and CDR2 FNYEAQ. The CDR3 runs to 9 residues. Trimming removed 8 bases from V and 6 bases from J, with 1 base in between. CDR3 sequence reads: CASPGELFF. CDR3 sequence (DNA): TGTGCCAGCCCCGGGGAGCTGTTTTTT. Supplemented by reference TRBV7-6 and TRBJ2-2, the full variable domain reads GAGVSQSPRYKVTKRGQDVALRCDPISGHVSLYWYRQALGQGPEFLTYFNYEAQQDKSGLPNDRFSAERPEGSISTLTIQRTEQRDSAMYRCASPGELFFGEGSRLTVL.

By its share, this clonotype is medium-sized (0.01 to 0.1%). V and J are TRBV15 and TRBJ1-1; no reliable D call. Trimming shortened V by 1 base and J by 1 base, and 10 bases separated the two germline ends. This CDR3 spans 15 amino acids. The germline V gene has CDR1 LNHNV and CDR2 YYDKDF (reference sequence). This chain's CDR3 is CATSRAADRNTEAFF. The CDR3 DNA follows: TGTGCCACCAGCAGAGCGGCGGACCGGAACACTGAAGCTTTCTTT. The entire variable domain, with the rest obtained from reference TRBV15 and TRBJ1-1, is as follows: DAMVIQNPRYQVTQFGKPVTLSCSQTLNHNVMYWYQQKSSQAPKLLFHYYDKDFNNEADTPDNFQSRRPNTSFCFLDIRSPGLGDTAMYLCATSRAADRNTEAFFGQGTRLTVV.

By frequency in the sample, this clonotype is medium-sized. The chain carries TRBV20-1 and TRBJ1-5, with a weak D call TRBD1 (6 bases). This CDR3 has 13 amino acids. The V end was cut by 3 bases, the J end by 7 bases, with 13 bases between. Germline V gene data show CDR1 as DFQATT and CDR2 as SNEGSKA (reference sequence). The CDR3, as DNA: TGCAGTGCTAGTGGGGGCGTAATCCAGCCCCAGCATTTT. It specifies CSASGGVIQPQHF.

This clonotype is labeled as medium-sized. This chain uses TRBV3-1 with TRBJ2-5, with 11 nucleotides matching TRBD2. The germline CDR1 and CDR2 sequences are LGHDT and YNNKEL (reference sequence). The CDR3 covers 17 residues. V lost 0 bases, J lost 4 bases, and 7 bases stayed unmatched. The CDR3: CASSQDIGLAGGETQYF. CDR3 nucleotide sequence: TGTGCCAGCAGCCAAGATATAGGACTAGCGGGCGGAGAGACCCAGTACTTC.

This clonotype is classed as medium-sized. The V and J genes are TRBV6-2 or TRBV6-3 and TRBJ2-7; 7 bases are shared with TRBD1. V trimming: 6 bases; J trimming: 4 bases; junction bases outside the gene matches: 12. Germline loops: CDR1 MNHEY, CDR2 SVGEGT. CDR3 length: 15 amino acids. The CDR3 bases are TGTGCCAGCAGCCTGGCCGGGACAGCGATATACGAGCAGTACTTC. It codes for CASSLAGTAIYEQYF.

This clonotype was picked up many times. This chain uses TRBV5-6 with TRBJ2-5; 8 positions agree with TRBD2. Unmatched junction bases numbered 11, after V lost 5 bases and J lost 5 bases. Germline V CDR1 and CDR2: SGHDT, YYEEEE. This CDR3 comprises 15 residues. The CDR3 region has the DNA TGTGCCAGCAGGGAAGCGGGAGCGGGTCGGGAGACCCAGTACTTC. Translated: CASREAGAGRETQYF.

A single count supports this clonotype. V and J are TRBV5-1 and TRBJ2-7; 7 nucleotides align to TRBD2. Germline loops: CDR1 SGHRS, CDR2 YFSETQ. This CDR3 has 15 amino acids. Losses at the gene ends were 3 bases for V and 0 bases for J; bases not matched to a gene: 6. CDR3 nucleotide sequence: TGCGCCAGCAGCTGGGTGCTAGCGGACTCCTACGAGCAGTACTTC. Encoded protein: CASSWVLADSYEQYF.

This clonotype was counted between two and nine times. The chain carries TRBV3-1 and TRBJ1-5; D is perhaps TRBD1 (5 bases). The CDR3 has 15 amino acids. V shed 1 base and J shed 2 bases, with 9 bases lying between them. Germline V gives CDR1 LGHDT, CDR2 YNNKEL (reference sequence). The DNA of the CDR3 is TGTGCCAGCAGCCAAGCAGGGTTGGGCAATCAGCCCCAGCATTTT. This gives the protein CASSQAGLGNQPQHF.

This clonotype is labeled medium-sized. The V call is TRBV30, the J call TRBJ2-3, with D hard to call. Deletions cut 0 bases from V and 3 bases from J, with 4 bases between. The CDR3 runs to 12 residues. Germline CDR1 GTSNPN, CDR2 SVGIG (reference sequence). The CDR3 bases are TGTGCCTGGAGTGTGGGGACAGATACGCAGTATTTT. Residues: CAWSVGTDTQYF.

This clonotype has at least ten counts. This chain uses TRBV20-1 with TRBJ2-5; TRBD2 matches 7 bases. In germline, CDR1 is DFQATT, CDR2 SNEGSKA (reference sequence). The CDR3 loop spans 15 amino acids. J was trimmed by 2 bases and V by 0 bases; bases with no gene match: 6. CDR3 sequence (DNA): TGCAGTGCTAGAGATACCGGGGGGAGGCAAGAGACCCAGTACTTC. Residues: CSARDTGGRQETQYF.

This clonotype is labeled as medium-sized (0.01 to 0.1%). The chain joins TRBV29-1 to TRBJ2-3; 8 nucleotides agree with TRBD1. Germline CDR1 SQVTM, CDR2 ANQGSEA. The CDR3 loop spans 13 amino acids. V dropped 3 bases and J dropped 4; count of bases not matched to a gene: 3. CDR3 nucleotides: TGCAGCGTTGAGCAGGGGGCCGCAGATACGCAGTATTTT. Its translation is CSVEQGAADTQYF.

By share, this clonotype counts as medium-sized. V gene TRBV9 combines with J gene TRBJ2-2, with D uncertain. This CDR3 has 12 amino acids. CDR1 and CDR2 (germline): SGDLS, YYNGEE. Trimming removed 5 bases from V and 6 bases from J, with 8 bases in between. The CDR3: CASRTNAGELFF. As DNA, the CDR3 is TGTGCCAGCAGAACAAACGCCGGGGAGCTGTTTTTT. Based on the CDR3 plus reference TRBV9 and TRBJ2-2, the full variable domain is DSGVTQTPKHLITATGQRVTLRCSPRSGDLSVYWYQQSLDQGLQFLIQYYNGEERAKGNILERFSAQQFPDLHSELNLSSLELGDSALYFCASRTNAGELFFGEGSRLTVL.

This clonotype was seen ten or more times. The gene calls are TRBV5-1 and TRBJ2-1, with D perhaps TRBD2 (6 bases). CDR3 length equals 12 residues. Germline CDR1 and CDR2: SGHRS and YFSETQ. Trimming removed 3 bases at V and 14 bases at J, with 15 bases between. The CDR3 nucleotides read TGCGCCAGCAGCTCGGGGGACTCCCCTAAGTTCTTC. Protein sequence: CASSSGDSPKFF.

This chain connects TRBV27 to TRBJ2-1; D gene unclear. CDR1 is MNHEY and CDR2 is SMNVEV in the germline V gene (reference sequence). The CDR3 totals 13 residues. V lost 6 bases and J lost 7, with 13 bases in between. CDR3 sequence: CASSAIYENEQFF. CDR3 nucleotides: TGTGCCAGCAGCGCTATTTATGAGAATGAGCAGTTCTTC.

This clonotype was seen repeatedly, ten times or more. In DNA form, the CDR3 reads TGCGCCAGCAGCCAATCCGGGACAGGGCTTTTGGAGACCCAGTACTTC. Translating gives CASSQSGTGLLETQYF. V gene TRBV5-1 combines with J gene TRBJ2-5, with 9 bases aligning to TRBD1. The germline gives CDR1 SGHRS, CDR2 YFSETQ. This CDR3 contains 16 residues. V lost 4 bases and J lost 5; bases outside the gene matches: 12. Looking up the rest from reference TRBV5-1 and TRBJ2-5 gives the full variable domain: KAGVTQTPRYLIKTRGQQVTLSCSPISGHRSVSWYQQTPGQGLQFLFEYFSETQRNKGNFPGRFSGRQFSNSRSEMNVSTLELGDSALYLCASSQSGTGLLETQYFGPGTRLLVL.

This clonotype is medium-sized by share. The chain carries TRBV6-6 and TRBJ2-2; TRBD2 is a possible D gene (5 bases). CDR3 size: 14 residues. Deletions cut 8 bases from V and 4 bases from J, with 14 bases between. CDR1 and CDR2 (germline): MNHNY, SVGAGI (reference sequence). This CDR3 reads CASLGLHGTGELFF. In nucleotides, the CDR3 is TGTGCCAGCCTCGGACTTCACGGCACCGGGGAGCTGTTTTTT.

In the case of this clonotype: A much bigger clone sits one base away, suggesting this may be a read error. The chain carries TRBV5-1 and TRBJ2-2; the match to TRBD1 covers 11 bases. V trimming: 4 bases; J trimming: 4 bases; junction bases outside the gene matches: 3. The CDR3 totals 15 residues. CDR1 is SGHRS, CDR2 YFSETQ, per germline. CDR3 DNA: TGCGCCAGCAGCCCCGGGACAGGGGGCACCGGGGAGCTGTTTTTT. It encodes CASSPGTGGTGELFF.

This clonotype is labeled as medium-sized. J is TRBJ2-1 and V is TRBV15; 8 bases match TRBD2. After removal of 1 base from V and 3 bases from J, the junction contained 5 bases not matched to a gene. Germline V gene sequence: CDR1 LNHNV, CDR2 YYDKDF (reference sequence). This CDR3 comprises 16 residues. In DNA, the CDR3 is TGTGCCACCAGCAGAGGGGTAGCGGGGAGCTACAATGAGCAGTTCTTC. Its protein product is CATSRGVAGSYNEQFF.

This clonotype was picked up many times. The chain couples TRBV7-2 to TRBJ2-7; D ambiguous. This CDR3 is 13 amino acids long. Germline V CDR1 and CDR2: SGHTA, FQGNSA. The V gene lost 5 bases and the J gene lost 2 bases, with 10 bases spanning the gap. Written as DNA, the CDR3 is TGTGCCAGCAGCCTCGGTTTCACCTACGAGCAGTACTTC. Translating gives CASSLGFTYEQYF. Full variable domain (missing parts from reference TRBV7-2 and TRBJ2-7): GAGVSQSPSNKVTEKGKDVELRCDPISGHTALYWYRQSLGQGLEFLIYFQGNSAPDKSGLPSDRFSAERTGGSVSTLTIQRTQQEDSAVYLCASSLGFTYEQYFGPGTRLTVT.

By share, this clonotype counts as medium-sized (0.01 to 0.1%). This chain connects TRBV30 to TRBJ1-1; 7 positions match TRBD1. This CDR3 comprises 15 residues. J was trimmed by 1 base and V by 2 bases; bases with no gene match: 7. Per germline, CDR1 GTSNPN and CDR2 SVGIG (reference sequence). CDR3 DNA sequence: TGTGCCTGGAGTCCCCGGGGACAGAGGAACACTGAAGCTTTCTTT. It translates to CAWSPRGQRNTEAFF.

V and J are TRBV20-1 and TRBJ2-2; D may be TRBD2 (6 bases). The CDR3 is 16 amino acids. Trimming cost V 6 bases and J 5 bases, with 22 bases left between them. Germline values: CDR1 DFQATT, CDR2 SNEGSKA (reference sequence). The CDR3 coding sequence is TGCAGTGCCGACGGCAGGGTTGGAGGGAAGACCGGGGAGCTGTTTTTT. This encodes CSADGRVGGKTGELFF.

This clonotype has only a few counts. Just one base apart from a much larger clone, this may be a read error. The V gene is TRBV30, the J gene TRBJ2-1, with a possible D match to TRBD2 (5 bases). The V gene's germline CDR1 is GTSNPN and CDR2 SVGIG (reference sequence). The CDR3 spans 12 residues. The CDR3 nucleotides are TGTGCCAGGAGGCGACTCGGCAATGAGCAGTTCTTC. Its protein is CARRRLGNEQFF.

This clonotype is labeled medium-sized (0.01 to 0.1%). The chain has TRBV5-1 and TRBJ2-3; tentatively, D is TRBD1 (5 bases). This CDR3 has 14 residues. The V end lost 0 bases, the J end lost 3 bases, and 8 bases lay between the germline ends. The germline V gene has CDR1 SGHRS and CDR2 YFSETQ. The CDR3 DNA is TGCGCCAGCAGCTTGGTCCCAGGGACAGATACGCAGTATTTT. This sequence encodes CASSLVPGTDTQYF.